The text below deals with one T cell receptor beta chain. Its antigen is still unknown. Data came from immunoSEQ multiplex PCR; TCRdb stores just in-frame clones and leaves some out. The profile covers under 4,000 clones, with about three fifths appearing a single time and approximately 45% taken by the ten largest. The length of the CDR3 is 12 residues. Germline V lookup: CDR1 SGHTA, CDR2 FQGNSA. Germline trimming cut 1 base from V and 12 bases from J; bases unmatched to any gene: 6. The data were taken from a study of CD8 T cell repertoires and HIV-1 epitope variants. Background on the study: T cells were stimulated with Twenty-five Gag and Nef peptides separately.

Study-wide results and limits: Roughly 5 clonotypes recognized Nef KF9, one HW9, none TAALDMSHF.

The clonotype was recovered from a male donor with HIV. The chain carries TRBV7-2 and TRBJ2-7, with 7 bases identical to TRBD1. Sequenced input: cultured CD8+ T cells derived from PBMCs. DNA for the CDR3: TGTGCCAGCAGCTTAGATTCGACAGGGTCGTACTTC. Its protein product is CASSLDSTGSYF.